This is a list of T cell receptor beta chains from one sample in a study of CD8 T cells in Susac syndrome. TCRdb recomputed calls from the immunoSEQ multiplex PCR reads with MiXCR, one row per CDR3 protein. The sample lists 150,000 or so distinct CDR3 sequences, roughly 94% occurring once. Sample: CD4+ T cells from PBMCs. The source of these receptors is a human donor with Susac syndrome. Both conserved end residues are part of each CDR3. A D gene is named only where the DNA matches it firmly. The size field is filled for only some rows; it gives once, few, many or a size class.

D gene	V gene	J gene	clone size	CDR3 DNA	CDR3 protein
.	TRBV6-6	TRBJ1-2	once	TGTGCCAGCAGTTACGTGGTTCAGGATGGCTACACCTTC	CASSYVVQDGYTF
TRBD2	TRBV5-1	TRBJ2-1	.	TGCGCCAGCAGCTCGGGACTATCCAGCTCCTACAATGAGCAGTTCTTC	CASSSGLSSSYNEQFF
TRBD1	TRBV9	TRBJ2-7	.	TGTGCCAGCAGCGGGGGACAGGGGGACGAGCAGTACTTC	CASSGGQGDEQYF
.	TRBV4-3	TRBJ1-5	.	TGCGCCAGCAGCCAAGATAGGCGGCAGCCCCAGCATTTT	CASSQDRRQPQHF
TRBD1	TRBV9	TRBJ1-1	.	TGTGCCAGCAGCGTAAGCCCGCTAGGCAGGGGGCACACTGAAGCTTTCTTT	CASSVSPLGRGHTEAFF
TRBD2	TRBV27	TRBJ2-2	.	TGTGCCAGCAGTCCGAGACTAGCGGGCGGGGAGCTGTTTTTT	CASSPRLAGGELFF
.	TRBV20-1	TRBJ2-7	.	TGCAGTGTGGGAGGGGGCTCCTCCTACGAGCAGTACTTC	CSVGGGSSYEQYF
.	TRBV25-1	TRBJ2-1	.	TGTGCCAGCAGTGAGACCGGGACAAGCAACAATGAGCAGTTCTTC	CASSETGTSNNEQFF
.	TRBV6-5	TRBJ1-5	.	TGTGCCAGCAGAGCACAGGGTTTTGGTTATCAGCCCCAGCATTTT	CASRAQGFGYQPQHF
.	TRBV15	TRBJ2-7	.	TGTGCCACCAGCAGAGATAGGGGCCGGGAGCAGTACTTC	CATSRDRGREQYF
.	TRBV1	TRBJ2-7	.	TGCACCAGCAGCCAAGGACTAGCGGGGGGAAACGAGCAGTACTTC	CTSSQGLAGGNEQYF
TRBD1	TRBV29-1	TRBJ2-7	once	TGCAGCGTGGAGACAGGGCTTGAGCAGTACTTC	CSVETGLEQYF
.	TRBV20-1	TRBJ2-1	.	TGCAGTGCTCCGCAAAATGAGCAGTTCTTC	CSAPQNEQFF
TRBD1	TRBV12-3/TRBV12-4	TRBJ2-5	.	TGTGCCAGCAGTTTAGTGGCGACAGGGGGCAGGAGAGCCTCGGGCGAGACCCAGTACTTC	CASSLVATGGRRASGETQYF
.	TRBV9	TRBJ2-5	.	TGTGCCAGCAGCGTAGCGACAGTCCCAGAGACCCAGTACTTC	CASSVATVPETQYF
TRBD1	TRBV7-9	TRBJ2-3	.	TGTGCCAGCAGCCCAGGGACAGGGGCTGGAGATACGCAGTATTTT	CASSPGTGAGDTQYF
TRBD2	TRBV6-1	TRBJ2-3	.	TGTGCCAGCAGTTTACGGGGGGGCCAGACAGATACGCAGTATTTT	CASSLRGGQTDTQYF
.	TRBV20-1	TRBJ2-5	.	TGCAGTGCTTCAAGGGGCGGCGGGGGCGTCGGGACCCAGTACTTC	CSASRGGGGVGTQYF
.	TRBV20-1	TRBJ2-7	.	TGCAGTGCTAGAGGAGGGCATGTGCAGTACTTC	CSARGGHVQYF
TRBD2	TRBV20-1	TRBJ2-5	.	TGCAGTGCTAGAGGGGAGGGTAGCGGGTCCCAGTACTTC	CSARGEGSGSQYF
TRBD2	TRBV12-3/TRBV12-4	TRBJ2-5	once	TGTGCCAGCAGTTATCCCGGGACTAGAGGAGAGACCCAGTACTTC	CASSYPGTRGETQYF
.	TRBV20-1	TRBJ2-3	.	TGCAGTGCCCCAAAACTGGCGCAGGGGCCCGAGGCAGATACGCAGTATTTT	CSAPKLAQGPEADTQYF
.	TRBV7-9	TRBJ1-1	.	TGTGCCAGCAGCCCGCGGGACGGCAGGGGAAACACTGAAGCTTTCTTT	CASSPRDGRGNTEAFF
.	TRBV28	TRBJ2-3	.	TGTGCCAGCACACTTAGCACAGATACGCAGTATTTT	CASTLSTDTQYF
TRBD2	TRBV20-1	TRBJ2-7	.	TGCAGTGTCCGCGAACTAGCGGAGTACTACGAGCAGTACTTC	CSVRELAEYYEQYF
.	TRBV6-2/TRBV6-3	TRBJ2-1	.	TGTGCCAGCAGTTACGCCATGGACCTCCAGGGACACAATGAGCAGTTCTTC	CASSYAMDLQGHNEQFF
.	TRBV20-1	TRBJ2-3	.	TGCAGTGCTAGAGATTATTCCGGGATGCCAGATACGCAGTATTTT	CSARDYSGMPDTQYF
.	TRBV28	TRBJ1-2	.	TGTGCCAGCAGTGGCCCACCCGGAGGGTTCGGCTACACCTTC	CASSGPPGGFGYTF
TRBD2	TRBV20-1	TRBJ2-1	.	TGCAGTGCTAGTATTATAGCGGGGGGGCCTAGCTCCTACAATGAGCAGTTCTTC	CSASIIAGGPSSYNEQFF
.	TRBV14	TRBJ1-2	.	TGTGCCAGCAGCCAGTCTAGGGTTTACTACACCTTC	CASSQSRVYYTF
.	TRBV9	TRBJ2-7	once	TGTGCCAGCAGCGCCGGGCCTCCGGGACTTATCTCTGGCGAGCAGTACTTC	CASSAGPPGLISGEQYF
.	TRBV6-6	TRBJ1-1	.	TGTGCCAGCCTGATAACGGTGGGAAAAGCTTTCTTT	CASLITVGKAFF
.	TRBV28	TRBJ2-7	.	TGTGCCAGCAGACGACAGACCTACGAGCAGTACTTC	CASRRQTYEQYF
.	TRBV27	TRBJ2-5	once	TGTGCCACCGGGCCCGTTGGGGGAGTGGAAGAGACCCAGTACTTC	CATGPVGGVEETQYF
.	TRBV7-9	TRBJ2-6	.	TGTGCCAGCAGCGCCTGGTCTGGGGCCAACGTCCTGACTTTC	CASSAWSGANVLTF
.	TRBV3-1	TRBJ2-6	.	TGTGCCAGCAGCCAAGGCGTAGGTGGTGGGGCCAACGTCCTGACTTTC	CASSQGVGGGANVLTF
TRBD1	TRBV23-1	TRBJ2-7	.	TGCGCCAGCAGTACGGGGGGACAGGGAACCTACGAGCAGTACTTC	CASSTGGQGTYEQYF
.	TRBV11-2	TRBJ1-5	.	TGTGCCAGCAGCTTAGGGTATTCGGGGCCCCAGCATTTT	CASSLGYSGPQHF
TRBD2	TRBV7-2	TRBJ2-7	.	TGTGCCAGCAGCTCCCGCGGTGGAGGGGCGGGAGGGGCCTACGAGCAGTACTTC	CASSSRGGGAGGAYEQYF
TRBD1	TRBV25-1	TRBJ1-5	.	TGTGCCAGCAGTGCGACAGGGGCACACCAGCCCCAGCATTTT	CASSATGAHQPQHF
.	TRBV3-1	TRBJ1-2	.	TGTGCCAGCAGCCAAGGTCCCCCCGCGGGCTACACCTTC	CASSQGPPAGYTF
TRBD1	TRBV6-1	TRBJ1-1	.	TGTGCCAGCGGACAGGGGTACACTGAAGCTTTCTTT	CASGQGYTEAFF